This T cell receptor beta chain was documented in a study of blood T cell repertoires in COVID-19. Study-level background: PBMCs, B-cell-depleted T cells, or T cells provided the cDNA or gDNA that made up the material.

Germline assignment: CDR1 SGHAT and CDR2 FQNNGV. V was clipped by 1 base and J by 2 bases; unmatched bases: 0. This CDR3 is built from 14 residues. Original data processing: Estimation of nucleated cell counts was performed using reference gene primer amplification. Sequenced by immunoSEQ multiplex PCR; TCRdb stores in-frame clones only, minus some. V, J and clone size are taken as reported in that table, and D and trimming were inferred from the DNA itself. Among some 120,000 clones listed, roughly 90% were seen once. Sequenced input: peripheral blood. This chain connects TRBV11-2 to TRBJ2-7, with TRBD1 identical over 9 bases. This receptor was obtained from a man aged 50 to 59 with acute or convalescent COVID-19. The CDR3 here is CASSLGQGAYEQYF. The CDR3 nucleotides read TGTGCCAGCAGCTTAGGACAGGGGGCCTACGAGCAGTACTTC.